This T cell receptor beta chain was sequenced for a study of human T cells and chemical hapten exposure. The time point is: patch test 2, 6 weeks after DPC sensitization. Specified treatment: therapeutic diphenylcyclopropenone sensitization with weekly scalp DPC. MiXCR was run by TCRdb on the RACE reads, yielding one entry per CDR3 protein. The sample contains approximately 120,000 distinct CDR3 sequences, more than 7% of which appear only once. There are a few counts of this clonotype. Trimming took off 6 bases at V and 1 base at J, with 15 bases between the two ends. Germline V lookup: CDR1 SNHLY, CDR2 FYNNEI. CDR3 length equals 15 residues.

The origin of this receptor is a middle-aged woman with alopecia areata. Some clones in this sample may be carry-over from other donors' samples. The chain joins TRBV2 to TRBJ2-5; D might be TRBD1 or TRBD2, each matching 5 bases. Here the sequenced sample was whole blood, taken in connection with sensitization to the hapten diphenylcyclopropenone (DPC). The DNA for the CDR3 is TGTGCCAGCAGCGGGGACGACAGTATCCAAGAGACCCAGTACTTC. Encoded protein: CASSGDDSIQETQYF.